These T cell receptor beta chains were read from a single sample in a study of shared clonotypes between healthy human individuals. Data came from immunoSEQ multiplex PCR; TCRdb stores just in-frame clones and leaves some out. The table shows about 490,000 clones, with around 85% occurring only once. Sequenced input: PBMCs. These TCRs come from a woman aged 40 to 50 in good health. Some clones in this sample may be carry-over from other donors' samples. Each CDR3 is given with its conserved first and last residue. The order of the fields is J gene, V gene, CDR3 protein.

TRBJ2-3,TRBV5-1,CASSRAAGGPGRTDTQYF
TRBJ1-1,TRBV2,CASSEERGGRRNTEAFF
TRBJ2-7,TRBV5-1,CASSRGEGQTTYEQYF
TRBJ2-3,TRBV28,CASRGQGTTDTQYF
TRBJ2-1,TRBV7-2,CASSLVQRGPYNEQFF
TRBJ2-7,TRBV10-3,CATGGVDEQYF
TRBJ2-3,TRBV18,CASSPLLAGSAGVDTQYF
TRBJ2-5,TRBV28,CASSQGDEETQYF
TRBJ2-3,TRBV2,CASLLGLAGEADTQYF
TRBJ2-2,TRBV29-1,CSTRTRTGELFF
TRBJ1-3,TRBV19,CASSGVAGGNTIYF
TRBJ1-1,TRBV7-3,CASSSHRGTEAFF
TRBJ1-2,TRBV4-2,CASSQDQNRGYGYTF
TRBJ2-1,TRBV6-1,CASRSGSPPYNEQFF
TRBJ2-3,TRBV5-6,CASSKTSFTDTQYF
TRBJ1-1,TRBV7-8,CASSPRRFMNTEAFF
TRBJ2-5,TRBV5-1,CASSLGAGHGETQYF
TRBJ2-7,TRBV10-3,CAISDSPLAGVTYEQYF
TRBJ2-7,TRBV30,CAWSSGYEQYF
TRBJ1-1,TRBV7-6,CASSRTRDTEAFF
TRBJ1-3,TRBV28,CASSGTGGFGNTIYF
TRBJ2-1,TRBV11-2,CASSLASGEVQFF
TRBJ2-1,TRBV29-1,CSVHAGLAAYNEQFF
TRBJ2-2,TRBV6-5,CASSYSRLAGELFF
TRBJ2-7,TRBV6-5,CASSYSGTSGFREQYF
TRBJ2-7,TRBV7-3,CASSLTEGSEQYF
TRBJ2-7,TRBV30,CAWRTGTGSAEQYF
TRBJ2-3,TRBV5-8,CASSLAEGPTDTQYF
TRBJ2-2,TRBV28,CASSSRIPSSGTGELFF
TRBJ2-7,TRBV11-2,CASSSSSYEQYF
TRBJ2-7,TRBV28,CASKDRGGYEQYF
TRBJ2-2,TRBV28,CASSPIQLGLGELFF
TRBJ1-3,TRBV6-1,CASKGAIGNTIYF
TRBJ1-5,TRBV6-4,CASSVELGQPQHF
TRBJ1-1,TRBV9,CASSAAFNTEAFF
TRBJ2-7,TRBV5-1,CASSRRTGTKASEQYF